What follows are 3 T cell receptor beta chains derived from one specimen sequenced in a study of blood T cell repertoires in COVID-19. The protocol was immunoSEQ multiplex PCR, while the TCRdb copy is restricted to in-frame clones and leaves out a portion. The sample includes about 150,000 clones, roughly four fifths seen only once; the top ten take over 12%. The material sequenced was peripheral blood. Source of these receptors: a human donor with acute or convalescent COVID-19. The donor label of this sample is uncertain.

This chain uses TRBV10-2 with TRBJ2-7; D is uncertain. The V end was cut by 4 bases, the J end by 2 bases, with 6 bases between. CDR1 is WSHSY, CDR2 SAAADI, per germline. This CDR3 has 12 amino acids. DNA of the CDR3: TGCGCCAGCAGTGCTGAGACCTACGAGCAGTACTTC. Translating gives CASSAETYEQYF.

The chain couples TRBV3-1 (or the pseudogene TRBV3-2) to TRBJ1-1, with 7 nucleotides matching TRBD1. The J segment lost 7 bases and the V segment lost 1 base, leaving 6 bases of the junction unmatched. Germline V lookup: CDR1 LGHDT, CDR2 YNNKEL (reference sequence). CDR3 length: 14 residues. CDR3 in DNA: TGTGCCAGCAGCCAAGTGGGGAACAGGGGTGAAGCTTTCTTT. Protein product: CASSQVGNRGEAFF.

The chain joins TRBV3-1 (or the pseudogene TRBV3-2) to TRBJ1-6; no clear D gene. The germline V and J ends were trimmed by 1 base and 12 bases, with 13 bases remaining between them. This CDR3 region has 14 residues. Germline lookup yields CDR1 LGHDT and CDR2 YNNKEL (reference sequence). DNA for the CDR3: TGTGCCAGCAGCCAAGGCGACCGAGAGGGACCCCTCCACTTT. Protein product: CASSQGDREGPLHF.